This TCR beta chain is drawn from a study of CXCR3-negative and CXCR3-positive naive CD8 T cells. Overall study context: Roughly 1.5 +/- 0.3 million TRB reads came from each library, giving around 130 million in total.

The CDR3 is 13 amino acids. Germline CDR1 and CDR2: SQVTM and ANQGSEA. Concerning this clonotype itself: Its cognate antigen is unknown.

UMI-labeled 5' RACE yielded the TRB cDNA libraries. One entry per CDR3 protein, without DNA, is what TCRdb gives after re-calling the 5' RACE reads. This specimen shows over 100,000 distinct CDR3 sequences; the ten leading clones hold about 0.34%. Every CD8+ subset sample held a few hundred thousand flow-sorted cells, done in triplicate. Study-level points and caveats: Against CXCR3-negative naive cells, CXCR3-positive naive cells showed more hydrophobic TRB CDR3s.

Sequencing used naive CXCR3+ CD8+ T cells from blood. Sample subset: CD45RO-CCR7+CD27+CD95- naive CD8+ T cells expressing CXCR3 (TNR3+). The chain joins TRBV29-1 to TRBJ2-7; TCRdb picks TRBD1, but there is no DNA to check that call. The sequence was obtained from a human donor in good health. Some clones in this sample may be carry-over from other donors' samples. The CDR3 is CSVAPTGQNEQYF.